One and the same sample provided the 19 T cell receptor beta chains below, sequenced in a study of cytomegalovirus exposure and HLA in healthy donors. The PCR contained 60 Vbeta and 13 Jbeta primers. Here immunoSEQ multiplex PCR was the method, and the copy in TCRdb shows in-frame clones only, minus some. The sample has around 45,000 clones. The sequenced sample was PBMCs. The source is a male donor in good health and CMV-seronegative.

The V and J genes are TRBV9 and TRBJ1-1; TRBD1 matches 8 bases. CDR1 SGDLS and CDR2 YYNGEE come from the germline V gene. Trimming cost V 3 bases and J 5 bases; bases outside gene matches: 12. The CDR3 has 16 amino acids. CDR3 region: CASSANDGQGMTEAFF. CDR3 in DNA: TGTGCCAGCAGCGCTAACGACGGACAGGGAATGACTGAAGCTTTCTTT.

This chain joins TRBV2 and TRBJ2-5; 9 bases fit TRBD1. Germline values: CDR1 SNHLY, CDR2 FYNNEI. The CDR3 contains 15 residues. The junction had 6 bases not matched to a gene; V was cut back by 6 bases and J by 1 base. The CDR3 protein is CASRASTGGQETQYF. In DNA form, the CDR3 reads TGTGCCAGCAGAGCATCGACAGGGGGCCAAGAGACCCAGTACTTC.

The rearrangement links TRBV9 to TRBJ2-1; possibly TRBD1 for D (6 bases). The CDR3 loop spans 16 amino acids. Trimming cost V 3 bases and J 0 bases, with 13 bases left between them. Germline V gene sequence: CDR1 SGDLS, CDR2 YYNGEE. The CDR3 coding sequence is TGTGCCAGCAGCGCAACAGGGTCAAGCTCCTACAATGAGCAGTTCTTC. It is translated as CASSATGSSSYNEQFF.

The chain uses TRBV6-4 and TRBJ1-2; 11 nucleotides match TRBD1. Looked up from germline, CDR1 is MRHNA and CDR2 is SNTAGT. After removal of 5 bases from V and 7 bases from J, the junction contained 3 bases not matched to a gene. This CDR3 is built from 13 residues. As DNA, the CDR3 is TGTGCCAGCAGTTGGACAGGGGGCGTTGGCTACACCTTC. It is translated as CASSWTGGVGYTF.

The chain employs TRBV6-5 and TRBJ2-1; 9 bases match TRBD1. Germline CDR1 and CDR2: MNHEY and SVGAGI. V lost 3 bases to trimming and J lost 7 bases; unmatched junction nucleotides: 7. The CDR3 has 15 residues. The CDR3: CASSYAGTGQNEQFF. DNA of the CDR3: TGTGCCAGCAGTTATGCCGGGACAGGGCAAAATGAGCAGTTCTTC.

The chain carries TRBV6-1 and TRBJ1-2; D unresolved. The CDR3 is 12 residues long. Trimming shortened V by 3 bases and J by 6 bases, and 8 bases separated the two germline ends. Germline CDR1 is MNHNS and CDR2 is SASEGT. The CDR3 DNA is TGTGCCAGCAGTGACGGGTGGGATGGCTACACCTTC. This gives the protein CASSDGWDGYTF.

V is TRBV6-5 and J is TRBJ1-5; a possible D gene is TRBD1 (6 bases). V shed 6 bases and J shed 4 bases, with 13 bases lying between them. Germline V CDR1 and CDR2: MNHEY, SVGAGI. The CDR3 spans 14 residues. DNA of the CDR3: TGTGCCAGCAGCCCTAGGACAGCAAATCAGCCCCAGCATTTT. It is translated as CASSPRTANQPQHF.

The chain links TRBV6-6 to TRBJ1-1; D unresolved. The CDR3 sequence is 14 residues long. CDR1 and CDR2 (germline): MNHNY, SVGAGI (reference sequence). The V end was cut by 0 bases, the J end by 6 bases, with 11 bases between. In DNA, the CDR3 is TGTGCCAGCAGTTACTCGACTCGGCAGTCTGAAGCTTTCTTT. Protein: CASSYSTRQSEAFF.

Points on this clone: At one boundary the junction diverges from the germline segment, which might be a read error. The chain links TRBV29-1 to TRBJ2-7; 7 nucleotides line up with TRBD2. CDR1 is SQVTM, CDR2 ANQGSEA, per germline. The CDR3 runs 12 residues. CDR3 sequence: CSVGGGDYQQYF. Here the CDR3 DNA reads TGCAGCGTTGGGGGGGGAGACTACCAGCAGTACTTC.

The chain recombines TRBV4-2 with TRBJ1-1; possible D gene TRBD1, 5 bases. The germline V gene encodes CDR1 LGHNA and CDR2 YNFKEQ. V was trimmed by 0 bases and J by 11 bases, leaving 16 bases between them. CDR3 length: 14 amino acids. This CDR3 is CASSQDQRGFAAFF. The DNA for the CDR3 is TGTGCCAGCAGCCAAGATCAAAGGGGATTTGCTGCTTTCTTT.

The chain joins TRBV6-5 to TRBJ2-7, with a weak D call TRBD1 (5 bases). V shed 2 bases and J shed 3 bases, with 11 bases lying between them. This CDR3 contains 14 residues. Per germline, CDR1 MNHEY and CDR2 SVGAGI. Here the CDR3 DNA reads TGTGCCAGCAGTTACCGATCAGGGATCTACGAGCAGTACTTC. This encodes CASSYRSGIYEQYF.

The chain joins TRBV6-1 to TRBJ1-3; D unresolved. From germline, CDR1 is MNHNS and CDR2 SASEGT. V was clipped by 1 base and J by 0 bases, with 10 bases between them. This CDR3 spans 16 amino acids. In nucleotides, the CDR3 is TGTGCCAGCAGTGAAGGAGGAGTAGCCTCTGGAAACACCATATATTTT. Its protein is CASSEGGVASGNTIYF.

The rearrangement uses TRBV6-1 and TRBJ2-2, with D unresolved. The V end lost 2 bases, the J end lost 5 bases, and 6 bases lay between the germline ends. In germline, CDR1 is MNHNS, CDR2 SASEGT. The CDR3 totals 13 residues. The CDR3 is CASSERVTGELFF. The CDR3 coding sequence is TGTGCCAGCAGTGAACGGGTTACCGGGGAGCTGTTTTTT.

J is TRBJ2-2 and V is TRBV10-2; 8 bases are shared with TRBD1. Trimming took 2 bases from V and 1 from J; bases not matched to a gene: 0. Germline V lookup: CDR1 WSHSY, CDR2 SAAADI. This CDR3 contains 15 residues. CDR3: CASSEGQGNTGELFF. DNA for the CDR3: TGCGCCAGCAGTGAGGGACAGGGGAACACCGGGGAGCTGTTTTTT.

This sequence joins TRBV2 and TRBJ2-5, with D perhaps matching TRBD1 (5 bases). Trimming stripped 8 bases from V and 3 bases from J, with 10 bases between. Germline V CDR1 and CDR2: SNHLY, FYNNEI. The CDR3 is 12 amino acids. The CDR3 DNA follows: TGTGCCAGCCAACAGGAAAAAGAGACCCAGTACTTC. Its protein product is CASQQEKETQYF.

V is TRBV7-2 and J is TRBJ2-1; TRBD1 agrees at 9 bases. Germline trimming cut 4 bases from V and 6 bases from J; bases unmatched to any gene: 13. Germline assignment: CDR1 SGHTA and CDR2 FQGNSA. This CDR3 comprises 17 residues. For the CDR3, the DNA is TGTGCCAGCAGCTCGTCGCCCACCGGACAGGGGTTCAATGAGCAGTTCTTC. Amino acid sequence: CASSSSPTGQGFNEQFF.

V gene TRBV19 combines with J gene TRBJ1-2; 7 positions agree with TRBD1. CDR3 length: 14 residues. V lost 5 bases to trimming and J lost 6 bases; unmatched junction nucleotides: 9. The germline V gene has CDR1 LNHDA and CDR2 SQIVND (reference sequence). For the CDR3, the DNA is TGTGCCAGTAGTTCCCCGGCAGGGGGAGATGGCTACACCTTC. It encodes CASSSPAGGDGYTF.

The rearrangement uses TRBV6-5 and TRBJ2-7, with 7 positions matching TRBD1. The CDR3 spans 13 residues. Germline V lookup: CDR1 MNHEY, CDR2 SVGAGI. Losses at the gene ends were 8 bases for V and 0 bases for J; bases not matched to a gene: 4. CDR3 DNA: TGTGCCAGCGACAGGGTAAACTCCTACGAGCAGTACTTC. Its protein product is CASDRVNSYEQYF.

The chain joins TRBV4-3 to TRBJ1-1; D unresolved. The V gene's germline CDR1 is LGHNA and CDR2 YSLEER. Trimming stripped 1 base from V and 4 bases from J, with 16 bases between. The CDR3 contains 16 residues. CDR3 DNA sequence: TGCGCCAGCAGCCAAGTCTCAGGAGGTTTGGGCACTGAAGCTTTCTTT. Translated: CASSQVSGGLGTEAFF.